Presented here are 30 T cell receptor beta chains from one specimen sequenced in a study of glioma-infiltrating T cells after dendritic cell vaccination. Generated by immunoSEQ multiplex PCR, the TCRdb table keeps only in-frame clones and is missing some. The sample carries around 90,000 clones, about 80% recorded once. Sequenced material: blood, taken before dendritic cell vaccination. The source is a human donor with glioblastoma.

V and J are TRBV7-2 and TRBJ1-2; weak D call: TRBD1 (6 bases). V was shortened by 1 base and J by 6 bases, with 9 bases between the two germline ends. CDR1 and CDR2 from the germline V gene are SGHTA and FQGNSA. The length of the CDR3 is 13 residues. The DNA of the CDR3 is TGTGCCAGCAGCTTAGACAGGGCGAATGGCTACACCTTC. Its translation is CASSLDRANGYTF.

This clone was observed many times. The chain carries TRBV23-1 and TRBJ1-5, with 9 bases identical to TRBD1. TRBV23-1 is placed among ORFs of uncertain function. This CDR3 contains 15 residues. V gave up 3 bases and J gave up 7 bases; unmatched junction bases: 7. The CDR3 DNA is TGCGCCAGCAGTCAGACGGACAGGGGAGACCAGCCCCAGCATTTT. Amino acid sequence: CASSQTDRGDQPQHF.

The rearrangement uses TRBV5-1 and TRBJ2-7; 11 nucleotides agree with TRBD2. Looked up from germline, CDR1 is SGHRS and CDR2 is YFSETQ. V shed 0 bases and J 3 bases; nucleotides not matched to a gene: 5. There are 16 residues in the CDR3. The CDR3 DNA is TGCGCCAGCAGCTTGGCGACTAGCGGGAATAGCTACGAGCAGTACTTC. It is translated as CASSLATSGNSYEQYF.

The gene calls are TRBV2 and TRBJ2-2, with D possibly matching TRBD2 (6 bases). Germline V lookup: CDR1 SNHLY, CDR2 FYNNEI. The CDR3 totals 17 residues. Between the trimmed V and J ends, which lost 6 bases and 0 bases, there was a span of 17 bases. The CDR3 bases are TGTGCCAGCAGCCCCTGGGGGGTCTCAACGAACACCGGGGAGCTGTTTTTT. Residues: CASSPWGVSTNTGELFF.

This clone occurred a few times. The J gene is TRBJ1-1, the V gene TRBV6-5; 7 bases match TRBD1. The CDR3 has 14 amino acids. The germline V gene encodes CDR1 MNHEY and CDR2 SVGAGI. Trimming took 6 bases from V and 4 from J; bases not matched to a gene: 8. Here the CDR3 DNA reads TGTGCCAGCAGCTTAGGAGGGGGCGGCACTGAAGCTTTCTTT. This sequence encodes CASSLGGGGTEAFF.

This clone has only a few counts. The CDR3 DNA is TGTGCCAGCAGTACCGGGACTAGCGGGTACCAAGAGACCCAGTACTTC. This gives the protein CASSTGTSGYQETQYF. The chain uses TRBV28 and TRBJ2-5, with 12 nucleotides matching TRBD2. In germline, CDR1 is MDHEN, CDR2 SYDVKM. This CDR3 is built from 16 residues. V lost 5 bases, J lost 0 bases, and 4 bases stayed unmatched. The entire variable domain, with the rest obtained from reference TRBV28 and TRBJ2-5, is as follows: DVKVTQSSRYLVKRTGEKVFLECVQDMDHENMFWYRQDPGLGLRLIYFSYDVKMKEKGDIPEGYSVSREKKERFSLILESASTNQTSMYLCASSTGTSGYQETQYFGPGTRLLVL.

This chain joins TRBV30 and TRBJ1-5; 11 nucleotides align to TRBD1. This CDR3 contains 14 residues. Germline V gives CDR1 GTSNPN, CDR2 SVGIG (reference sequence). J gave up 7 bases and V 2 bases, and 4 bases lay outside the gene matches. The CDR3, as DNA: TGTGCCTGGAGTACCGGGACAGGGGGACAGCCCCAGCATTTT. It translates to CAWSTGTGGQPQHF.

The rearrangement uses TRBV2 and TRBJ2-2, with 12 bases fitting TRBD1. CDR1 and CDR2 from the germline V gene are SNHLY and FYNNEI. V lost 6 bases to trimming and J lost 7 bases; unmatched junction nucleotides: 6. The CDR3 length is 15 residues. The CDR3 region is CASRTGTGGIGELFF. In nucleotides, the CDR3 is TGTGCCAGCAGGACCGGGACAGGGGGCATCGGGGAGCTGTTTTTT.

This clone was recorded a few times. The J gene is TRBJ2-7, the V gene TRBV5-5; unclear D gene. Trimming removed 1 base at V and 2 bases at J, with 10 bases between. Germline loops: CDR1 SGHKS, CDR2 YYEKEE (reference sequence). The CDR3 sequence is 14 residues long. DNA of the CDR3: TGTGCCAGCAGCTTGAGTGAACTCACCTACGAGCAGTACTTC. Translating gives CASSLSELTYEQYF.

J is TRBJ1-2 and V is TRBV30; 7 bases line up with TRBD1. Trimming took 0 bases from V and 4 from J; bases not matched to a gene: 2. This CDR3 is 13 amino acids long. Germline CDR1 GTSNPN, CDR2 SVGIG (reference sequence). The chain's CDR3 is CAWSVRTGYGYTF. The CDR3 DNA reads TGTGCCTGGAGTGTAAGGACAGGCTATGGCTACACCTTC.

The V call is TRBV9, the J call TRBJ1-6; TRBD1 matches 7 bases. J gave up 5 bases and V 2 bases, and 4 bases lay outside the gene matches. CDR1 and CDR2 from the germline V gene are SGDLS and YYNGEE. The CDR3 length is 15 residues. DNA for the CDR3: TGTGCCAGCAGCGTCGAGGGACAGAATAATTCACCCCTCCACTTT. Translated, it gives CASSVEGQNNSPLHF.

The J gene is TRBJ1-1, the V gene TRBV6-5; no clear D. V lost 2 bases and J lost 4, with 8 bases in between. Germline V lookup: CDR1 MNHEY, CDR2 SVGAGI. The CDR3 has 13 residues. The CDR3 nucleotides are TGTGCCAGCAGTTACGAGGTTCGCACTGAAGCTTTCTTT. It yields the protein CASSYEVRTEAFF.

J is TRBJ1-4 and V is TRBV6-5; 9 bases line up with TRBD1. Germline values: CDR1 MNHEY, CDR2 SVGAGI. This CDR3 has 15 residues. The V gene end was trimmed by 4 bases and the J gene end by 8 bases; junction bases not matched to a gene: 8. The CDR3 DNA sequence: TGTGCCAGCAGTTGGACATGGACAGGGGAAGAAAAACTGTTTTTT. This encodes CASSWTWTGEEKLFF.

The gene calls are TRBV5-6 and TRBJ2-1; D is uncertain. The CDR3 has 18 residues. Trimming cost V 0 bases and J 5 bases, with 21 bases left between them. Germline CDR1 reads SGHDT; CDR2 reads YYEEEE. Here the CDR3 reads CASSLVAKTGGYNNEQFF. CDR3 DNA: TGTGCCAGCAGCTTGGTTGCGAAAACGGGTGGCTACAACAATGAGCAGTTCTTC.

The rearrangement uses TRBV7-3 and TRBJ1-1; D possibly corresponds to TRBD1 (5 bases). The V gene lost 1 base and the J gene lost 4 bases, with 10 bases spanning the gap. This CDR3 region has 14 residues. Germline CDR1 is SGHTA and CDR2 is FQGTGA. Here the CDR3 reads CASSLNGGTTEAFF. The CDR3 nucleotides read TGTGCCAGCAGCTTAAATGGGGGGACCACTGAAGCTTTCTTT.

The chain couples TRBV30 to TRBJ1-5; tentative D call: TRBD1 (6 bases). The CDR3 extends over 13 amino acids. In germline, CDR1 is GTSNPN, CDR2 SVGIG (reference sequence). The V end was cut by 0 bases, the J end by 4 bases, with 7 bases between. CDR3 coding DNA: TGTGCCTGGAGTGTCCAGGGGAATCAGCCCCAGCATTTT. Its translation: CAWSVQGNQPQHF.

The rearrangement joins TRBV5-6 to TRBJ1-2; 10 nucleotides agree with TRBD1. Germline V gene data show CDR1 as SGHDT and CDR2 as YYEEEE. V was clipped by 4 bases and J by 3 bases; unmatched bases: 3. There are 14 residues in the CDR3. CDR3 nucleotide sequence: TGTGCCAGCAGCGCCGGACAGGGGGACTATGGCTACACCTTC. This sequence encodes CASSAGQGDYGYTF.

There are many counts of this clone. The DNA for the CDR3 is TGTGACGCCCCCGGACTAGCGGGAGAGAATGAGCAGTTCTTC. Protein sequence: CDAPGLAGENEQFF. V and J are TRBV12-5 and TRBJ2-1, with TRBD2 identical over 13 bases. CDR1 and CDR2 (germline): LGHNT, FRNRAP. CDR3 length equals 14 residues.

The V and J genes are TRBV19 and TRBJ1-1, with 8 bases lining up with TRBD1. The CDR3 is made up of 13 amino acids. V lost 6 bases, J lost 5 bases, and 5 bases stayed unmatched. Germline V gene lookup returns CDR1 LNHDA and CDR2 SQIVND (reference sequence). The CDR3 spells CASRAGGRTEAFF. In nucleotides, the CDR3 is TGTGCCAGTAGAGCAGGGGGCAGGACTGAAGCTTTCTTT.

The chain recombines TRBV5-1 with TRBJ2-7; no clear D gene. CDR1 is SGHRS, CDR2 YFSETQ, per germline. CDR3 length equals 14 residues. Between the trimmed V and J ends, which lost 1 base and 7 bases, there was a span of 15 bases. CDR3 residues: CASSLLAREYEQYF. In DNA form, the CDR3 reads TGCGCCAGCAGCTTGTTAGCCAGAGAATATGAGCAGTACTTC.

The CDR3 nucleotides are TGTGCCAGCAGTGGGGACTCCGATACGCAGTATTTT. Its protein product is CASSGDSDTQYF. J is TRBJ2-3 and V is TRBV2, with a tentative D call TRBD2 (6 bases). The V gene's germline CDR1 is SNHLY and CDR2 FYNNEI. V was cut by 4 bases and J by 6 bases, with 8 bases left in between. There are 12 residues in the CDR3.

The CDR3 region is CASSGATGPSGGYTF. CDR3 bases: TGTGCCAGCTCAGGGGCGACAGGGCCCTCCGGGGGCTACACCTTC. V is TRBV18 and J is TRBJ1-2; 7 bases match TRBD1. The CDR3 is made up of 15 amino acids. Germline CDR1 reads KGHSH; CDR2 reads LQKENI. Germline trimming cut 5 bases from V and 8 bases from J; bases unmatched to any gene: 14.

J is TRBJ2-3 and V is TRBV2, with a weak D call TRBD2 (5 bases). Between the trimmed V and J ends, which lost 3 bases and 1 base, there was a span of 11 bases. From germline, CDR1 is SNHLY and CDR2 FYNNEI. The length of the CDR3 is 15 residues. For the CDR3, the DNA is TGTGCCAGCAGTGAGTTGAGGGTCGGCACAGATACGCAGTATTTT. Protein product: CASSELRVGTDTQYF.

The chain uses TRBV6-1 and TRBJ2-7, with 13 nucleotides matching TRBD2. Trimming cost V 8 bases and J 3 bases; bases outside gene matches: 1. The CDR3 consists of 13 residues. Germline V gene data show CDR1 as MNHNS and CDR2 as SASEGT. CDR3: CASGTSGIYEQYF. Written as DNA, the CDR3 is TGTGCCAGCGGGACTAGCGGGATCTACGAGCAGTACTTC.

This clone was observed a handful of times. V gene TRBV5-1 combines with J gene TRBJ1-1, with TRBD1 identical over 9 bases. Germline V gives CDR1 SGHRS, CDR2 YFSETQ. The CDR3 consists of 17 residues. J gave up 5 bases and V 0 bases, and 11 bases lay outside the gene matches. The CDR3 DNA sequence: TGCGCCAGCAGCTTGGTCCCGGGACAGGGAATAGAGACTGAAGCTTTCTTT. As protein: CASSLVPGQGIETEAFF.

The chain carries TRBV29-1 and TRBJ2-7, with 10 nucleotides matching TRBD2. The CDR3 sequence is 14 residues long. J was trimmed by 3 bases and V by 5 bases; bases with no gene match: 7. Germline CDR1 SQVTM, CDR2 ANQGSEA. CDR3 protein: CSVRLAGLRYEQYF. As DNA, the CDR3 is TGCAGCGTTAGACTAGCGGGCCTGCGCTACGAGCAGTACTTC.

This chain connects TRBV7-9 to TRBJ2-1, with 12 positions matching TRBD2. This CDR3 contains 17 residues. The germline CDR1 and CDR2 sequences are SEHNR and FQNEAQ (reference sequence). V shed 5 bases, J shed 9 bases, and the junction held 14 bases outside the gene matches. CDR3 sequence reads: CASSPDGASGRAGEQFF. CDR3 bases: TGTGCCAGCAGCCCCGACGGGGCTAGCGGGAGGGCTGGTGAGCAGTTCTTC.

This clone is termed medium-sized. The V gene is TRBV6-1, the J gene TRBJ1-1; TRBD1 matches at 9 bases. CDR3 length: 15 residues. Germline V gene sequence: CDR1 MNHNS, CDR2 SASEGT. The trim removed 6 bases at V and 3 bases at J, leaving 8 bases unmatched. The CDR3 bases are TGTGCCAGCAGCCTACTACAGGGGGCGGACACTGAAGCTTTCTTT. It encodes CASSLLQGADTEAFF.

This chain joins TRBV10-3 and TRBJ1-2, with a possible D match to TRBD1 (6 bases). V lost 7 bases and J lost 4, with 10 bases in between. CDR1 is ENHRY and CDR2 is SYGVKD in the germline V gene. CDR3 length: 12 amino acids. The CDR3 here is CAIKGQIYGYTF. The CDR3 nucleotides are TGTGCCATCAAGGGACAAATCTATGGCTACACCTTC.

The V call is TRBV7-2, the J call TRBJ1-4; no clear D gene. Trimming took 1 base from V and 5 from J, leaving 8 bases between them. CDR1 is SGHTA and CDR2 is FQGNSA in the germline V gene. This CDR3 has 14 amino acids. The chain's CDR3 is CASSLVGVNEKLFF. DNA of the CDR3: TGTGCCAGCAGCTTAGTAGGAGTCAATGAAAAACTGTTTTTT. The full variable domain, with the rest looked up from reference TRBV7-2 and TRBJ1-4, is GAGVSQSPSNKVTEKGKDVELRCDPISGHTALYWYRQSLGQGLEFLIYFQGNSAPDKSGLPSDRFSAERTGGSVSTLTIQRTQQEDSAVYLCASSLVGVNEKLFFGSGTQLSVL.